This entry describes one TCR beta chain. The antigen is undetermined. The second PCR ran roughly 7 to 12 cycles with a sample-barcoded 5' primer and J-beta primers. TCRdb passed the 5' RACE reads through MiXCR, listing each CDR3 protein once. The sample shows about 900,000 distinct CDR3 sequences, approximately 49% of them seen only once. The entry originates in a study of blood T cells in healthy people across ages. Study results and limitations: Diversity estimates from one million T cells were considered underestimates.

Germline-derived CDR1 and CDR2 are MNHEY and SVGAGI. The V gene lost 6 bases and the J gene lost 0 bases, with 6 bases spanning the gap. The CDR3 sequence is 13 residues long. Input material: blood. This sequence originates from a man aged 25 to 45 in good health. The rearrangement links TRBV6-5 to TRBJ1-5, with D hard to call. CDR3 in amino acids: CASRGNSNQPQHF. In DNA form, the CDR3 reads TGTGCCAGCAGGGGTAATAGCAATCAGCCCCAGCATTTT.